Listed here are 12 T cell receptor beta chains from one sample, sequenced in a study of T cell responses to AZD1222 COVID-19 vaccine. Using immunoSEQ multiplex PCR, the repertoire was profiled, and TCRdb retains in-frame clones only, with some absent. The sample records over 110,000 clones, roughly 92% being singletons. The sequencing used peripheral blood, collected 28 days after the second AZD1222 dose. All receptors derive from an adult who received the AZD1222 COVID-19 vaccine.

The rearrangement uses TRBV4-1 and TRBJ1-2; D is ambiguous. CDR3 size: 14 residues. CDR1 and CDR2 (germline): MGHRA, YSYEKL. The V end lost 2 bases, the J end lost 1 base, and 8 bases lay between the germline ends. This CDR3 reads CASSQSALNYGYTF. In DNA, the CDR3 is TGCGCCAGCAGCCAATCGGCCCTTAACTATGGCTACACCTTC.

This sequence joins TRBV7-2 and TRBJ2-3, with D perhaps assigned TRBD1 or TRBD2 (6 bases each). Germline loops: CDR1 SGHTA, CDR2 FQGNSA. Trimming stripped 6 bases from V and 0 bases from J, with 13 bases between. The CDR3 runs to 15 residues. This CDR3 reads CASRPRGTSTDTQYF. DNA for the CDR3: TGTGCCAGCAGGCCCCGGGGGACAAGCACAGATACGCAGTATTTT. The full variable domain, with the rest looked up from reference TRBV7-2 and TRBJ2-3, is GAGVSQSPSNKVTEKGKDVELRCDPISGHTALYWYRQSLGQGLEFLIYFQGNSAPDKSGLPSDRFSAERTGGSVSTLTIQRTQQEDSAVYLCASRPRGTSTDTQYFGPGTRLTVL.

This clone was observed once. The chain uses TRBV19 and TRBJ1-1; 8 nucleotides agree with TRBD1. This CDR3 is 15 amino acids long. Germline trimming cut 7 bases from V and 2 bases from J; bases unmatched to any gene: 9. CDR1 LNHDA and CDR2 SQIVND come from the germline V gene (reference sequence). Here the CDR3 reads CASKRTGNPNTEAFF. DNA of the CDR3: TGTGCCAGTAAGCGGACAGGGAATCCAAACACTGAAGCTTTCTTT.

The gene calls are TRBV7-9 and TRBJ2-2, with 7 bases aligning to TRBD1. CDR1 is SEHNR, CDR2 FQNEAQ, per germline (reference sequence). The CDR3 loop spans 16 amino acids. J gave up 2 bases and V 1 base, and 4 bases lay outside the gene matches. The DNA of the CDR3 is TGTGCCAGCAGCTTAGAAAGGGGGCCCAACACCGGGGAGCTGTTTTTT. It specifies CASSLERGPNTGELFF.

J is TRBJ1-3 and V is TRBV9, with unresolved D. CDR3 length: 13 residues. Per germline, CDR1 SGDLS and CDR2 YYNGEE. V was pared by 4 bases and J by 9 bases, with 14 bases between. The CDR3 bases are TGTGCCAGCAGCAGAGAGAGGGCGGGCACCATATATTTT. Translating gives CASSRERAGTIYF.

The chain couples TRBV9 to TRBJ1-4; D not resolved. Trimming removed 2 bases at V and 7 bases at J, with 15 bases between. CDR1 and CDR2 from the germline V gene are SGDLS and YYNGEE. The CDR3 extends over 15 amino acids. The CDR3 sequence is CASSVDHRIGEKLFF. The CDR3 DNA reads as TGTGCCAGCAGCGTTGATCACCGAATCGGTGAAAAACTGTTTTTT.

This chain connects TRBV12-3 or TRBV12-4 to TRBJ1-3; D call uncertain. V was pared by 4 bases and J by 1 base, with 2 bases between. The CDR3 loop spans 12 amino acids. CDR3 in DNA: TGTGCCAGCAGTTGGTCTGGAAACACCATATATTTT. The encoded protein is CASSWSGNTIYF.

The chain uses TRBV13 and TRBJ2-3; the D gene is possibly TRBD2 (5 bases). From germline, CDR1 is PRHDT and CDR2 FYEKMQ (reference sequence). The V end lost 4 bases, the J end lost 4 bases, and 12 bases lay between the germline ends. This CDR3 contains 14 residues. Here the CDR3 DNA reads TGTGCCAGCAGCTCGGGGTTCGTTGCAGATACGCAGTATTTT. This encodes CASSSGFVADTQYF.

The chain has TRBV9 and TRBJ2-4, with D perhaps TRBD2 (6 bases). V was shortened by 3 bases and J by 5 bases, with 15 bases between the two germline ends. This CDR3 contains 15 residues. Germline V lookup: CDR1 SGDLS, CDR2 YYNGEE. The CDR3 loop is CASSALGGSENIQYF. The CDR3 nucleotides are TGTGCCAGCAGCGCATTGGGGGGTTCCGAAAACATTCAGTACTTC.

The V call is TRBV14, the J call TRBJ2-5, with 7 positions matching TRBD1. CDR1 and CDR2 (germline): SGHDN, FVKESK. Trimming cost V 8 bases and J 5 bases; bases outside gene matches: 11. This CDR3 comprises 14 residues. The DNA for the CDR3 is TGTGCCAGCTCTTATGGGCAGGGACAGGAGACCCAGTACTTC. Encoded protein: CASSYGQGQETQYF.

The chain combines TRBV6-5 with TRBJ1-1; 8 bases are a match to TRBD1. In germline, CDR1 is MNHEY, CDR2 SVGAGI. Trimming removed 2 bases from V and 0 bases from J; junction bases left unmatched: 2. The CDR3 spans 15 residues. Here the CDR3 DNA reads TGTGCCAGCAGTTACCGGACAGGGCTGAACACTGAAGCTTTCTTT. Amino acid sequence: CASSYRTGLNTEAFF.

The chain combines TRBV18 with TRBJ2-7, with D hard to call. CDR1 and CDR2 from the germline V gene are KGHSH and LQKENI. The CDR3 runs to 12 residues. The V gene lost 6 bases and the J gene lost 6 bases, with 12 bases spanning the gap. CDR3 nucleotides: TGTGCCAGCTCCGGACCGGGCTTCGAGCAGTACGTC. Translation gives CASSGPGFEQYV.